These T cell receptor beta chains were read from a single sample in a study of regulatory T cells in long-lasting Graves disease. Each CDR3 protein is one row after TCRdb ran MiXCR on the multiplex PCR reads. The sample includes about 450,000 distinct CDR3 sequences, 16% seen only once; the top ten take 9.5% to 12%. These same data were also listed under a study on T cells in Graves' hyperthyroidism and ophthalmopathy.

Here the sequenced sample was peripheral blood mononuclear cells (PBMCs), taken at new diagnosis, from a patient treated with antithyroid drugs. The receptors here all came from a woman aged 25 to 39 with Graves disease. The CDR3 runs from the conserved cysteine through the conserved F or W. A D gene is named only where the DNA matches it firmly. Part of the rows lack a size; the others show once, few, many or a class for expanded clones.

CDR3nt: TGTGCCAGTAAGACAGGGACCCTCACAGATACGCAGTATTTT
CDR3aa: CASKTGTLTDTQYF
abundance: NA
v_gene: TRBV19
j_gene: TRBJ2-3
d_gene: TRBD1

CDR3nt: TGTGCCATCAGGGGAAGCGGCCGCGGGCAGGAATACGAGCAGTACTTC
CDR3aa: CAIRGSGRGQEYEQYF
abundance: many
v_gene: TRBV10-3
j_gene: TRBJ2-7
d_gene: NA

CDR3nt: TGTGCCAGCAGCACCGGGACTAGCGGGATGTACGAGCAGTACTTC
CDR3aa: CASSTGTSGMYEQYF
abundance: few
v_gene: TRBV12-3/TRBV12-4
j_gene: TRBJ2-7
d_gene: TRBD2

CDR3nt: TGTGCCAGCAGTCCGGACAGAATTAGCACAGATACGCAGTATTTT
CDR3aa: CASSPDRISTDTQYF
abundance: NA
v_gene: TRBV12-3/TRBV12-4
j_gene: TRBJ2-3
d_gene: NA

CDR3nt: TGTGCCAGCAGTAGCCACAGGGGTGGGGATGAGCAGTTCTTC
CDR3aa: CASSSHRGGDEQFF
abundance: many
v_gene: TRBV27
j_gene: TRBJ2-1
d_gene: TRBD1

CDR3nt: TGTGCCAGTAGTACGGGGGGGATCGGGGAGCTGTTTTTT
CDR3aa: CASSTGGIGELFF
abundance: NA
v_gene: TRBV19
j_gene: TRBJ2-2
d_gene: TRBD2

CDR3nt: TGTGCCAGCAGCTTCGGCCGCGGACTAGCAACAGATACGCAGTATTTT
CDR3aa: CASSFGRGLATDTQYF
abundance: few
v_gene: TRBV5-4
j_gene: TRBJ2-3
d_gene: TRBD2

CDR3nt: TGTGCCAGCAGCAACCGGGACAAAGGCACAGATACGCAGTATTTT
CDR3aa: CASSNRDKGTDTQYF
abundance: many
v_gene: TRBV9
j_gene: TRBJ2-3
d_gene: NA

CDR3nt: TGCGCCAGCAGCCAAGGGACAGGGGTAGGTGAGCAGTACTTC
CDR3aa: CASSQGTGVGEQYF
abundance: NA
v_gene: TRBV4-1
j_gene: TRBJ2-7
d_gene: TRBD1

CDR3nt: TGTGCCAGCAGTGGCGGGAGGTCCGAGCAGTACTTC
CDR3aa: CASSGGRSEQYF
abundance: NA
v_gene: TRBV9
j_gene: TRBJ2-7
d_gene: TRBD2

CDR3nt: TGTGCCAGCAGCCCCTTAAGCGAGGGGGGGGCAGATACGCAGTATTTT
CDR3aa: CASSPLSEGGADTQYF
abundance: few
v_gene: TRBV6-1
j_gene: TRBJ2-3
d_gene: NA

CDR3nt: TGTGCCAGCAATCCCAGGGGGGATGCCAAAAACATTCAGTACTTC
CDR3aa: CASNPRGDAKNIQYF
abundance: many
v_gene: TRBV6-1
j_gene: TRBJ2-4
d_gene: NA

CDR3nt: TGCAGTGCTAGACAGGGACAGAACATTCAGTACTTC
CDR3aa: CSARQGQNIQYF
abundance: many
v_gene: TRBV20-1
j_gene: TRBJ2-4
d_gene: TRBD1

CDR3nt: TGCAGTGCTAATGGTAACCTCACAGATACGCAGTATTTT
CDR3aa: CSANGNLTDTQYF
abundance: NA
v_gene: TRBV20-1
j_gene: TRBJ2-3
d_gene: NA

CDR3nt: TGCAGTGCTAGAGATCAGCGGGAGATCTCCTACAATGAGCAGTTCTTC
CDR3aa: CSARDQREISYNEQFF
abundance: many
v_gene: TRBV20-1
j_gene: TRBJ2-1
d_gene: TRBD2

CDR3nt: TGTGCCAGCAGCGATGGAAGGGTTTGGCGGGATGCCACCCCGAATAAATACAATGAGCAGTTCTTC
CDR3aa: CASSDGRVWRDATPNKYNEQFF
abundance: few
v_gene: TRBV6-1
j_gene: TRBJ2-1
d_gene: NA

CDR3nt: TGTGCCAGCAGCCTCGGGTGGGGGGGAAGCGGGGAGCTGTTTTTT
CDR3aa: CASSLGWGGSGELFF
abundance: many
v_gene: TRBV28
j_gene: TRBJ2-2
d_gene: TRBD2

CDR3nt: TGTGCCAGCAGGTCCCGGACAGGGGGATCCTACGAGCAGTACTTC
CDR3aa: CASRSRTGGSYEQYF
abundance: many
v_gene: TRBV28
j_gene: TRBJ2-7
d_gene: TRBD1

CDR3nt: TGTGCCAGCAGCCCAACCAGGGACTCTGAAGCTTTCTTT
CDR3aa: CASSPTRDSEAFF
abundance: many
v_gene: TRBV7-9
j_gene: TRBJ1-1
d_gene: NA

CDR3nt: TGTGCCAGCAGATCGGGGGGGGCTTATTCACCCCTCCACTTT
CDR3aa: CASRSGGAYSPLHF
abundance: many
v_gene: TRBV11-2
j_gene: TRBJ1-6
d_gene: NA

CDR3nt: TGTGCCATCTCACCAGGGGGCGGCGAGCAGTACTTC
CDR3aa: CAISPGGGEQYF
abundance: many
v_gene: TRBV10-3
j_gene: TRBJ2-7
d_gene: TRBD1

CDR3nt: TGCGCCAGCAGCCCAACCGTACAGGGTTACAATGAGCAGTTCTTC
CDR3aa: CASSPTVQGYNEQFF
abundance: NA
v_gene: TRBV5-1
j_gene: TRBJ2-1
d_gene: NA

CDR3nt: TGTGCCAGCAGCGGGACACCGAGCTCCTACAATGAGCAGTTCTTC
CDR3aa: CASSGTPSSYNEQFF
abundance: NA
v_gene: TRBV9
j_gene: TRBJ2-1
d_gene: NA

CDR3nt: TGCAGCGTTGTAGGTGGACCGGGACAGGTTGGGTACGAGCAGTACTTC
CDR3aa: CSVVGGPGQVGYEQYF
abundance: many
v_gene: TRBV29-1
j_gene: TRBJ2-7
d_gene: TRBD1

CDR3nt: TGCAGCGTTGGGCAGCTGGAGTTCTACAATGAGCAGTTCTTC
CDR3aa: CSVGQLEFYNEQFF
abundance: NA
v_gene: TRBV29-1
j_gene: TRBJ2-1
d_gene: NA

CDR3nt: TGCAGTGCTAGAGTTGGGACAGGGGGTAACGAGCAGTACTTC
CDR3aa: CSARVGTGGNEQYF
abundance: many
v_gene: TRBV20-1
j_gene: TRBJ2-7
d_gene: TRBD1

CDR3nt: TGCAGTGCTAGAGGGGGAAACACCATATATTTT
CDR3aa: CSARGGNTIYF
abundance: many
v_gene: TRBV20-1
j_gene: TRBJ1-3
d_gene: NA

CDR3nt: TGTGCCATTAGGGACCGGGGCGGGATAACGGACAATGAGCAGTTCTTC
CDR3aa: CAIRDRGGITDNEQFF
abundance: many
v_gene: TRBV2
j_gene: TRBJ2-1
d_gene: NA

CDR3nt: TGTGCCTCCTCAGCCAGAGGTTCACCCCTCCACTTT
CDR3aa: CASSARGSPLHF
abundance: few
v_gene: TRBV28
j_gene: TRBJ1-6
d_gene: NA

CDR3nt: TGTGCCAGCAGTTACGACCGGGACAGATCCTACGAGCAGTACTTC
CDR3aa: CASSYDRDRSYEQYF
abundance: many
v_gene: TRBV6-9
j_gene: TRBJ2-7
d_gene: TRBD1

CDR3nt: TGCGCCAGCAGCCAAGCAAGTGGCAATCAGCCCCAGCATTTT
CDR3aa: CASSQASGNQPQHF
abundance: NA
v_gene: TRBV4-1
j_gene: TRBJ1-5
d_gene: NA

CDR3nt: TGTGCCTGGAGTGCTAGCTATGAGCAGTTCTTC
CDR3aa: CAWSASYEQFF
abundance: many
v_gene: TRBV30
j_gene: TRBJ2-1
d_gene: NA

CDR3nt: TGTGCCAGCAGTTTAGACAGGGGAAACAATGAGCAGTTCTTC
CDR3aa: CASSLDRGNNEQFF
abundance: many
v_gene: TRBV27
j_gene: TRBJ2-1
d_gene: TRBD1

CDR3nt: TGCAGCGTTGGGAGGGCGCAGGGCACTGAAGCTTTCTTT
CDR3aa: CSVGRAQGTEAFF
abundance: NA
v_gene: TRBV29-1
j_gene: TRBJ1-1
d_gene: NA

CDR3nt: TGTGCCAGCAGCCCGACAGGGGTCGACACCGGGGAGCTGTTTTTT
CDR3aa: CASSPTGVDTGELFF
abundance: many
v_gene: TRBV18
j_gene: TRBJ2-2
d_gene: TRBD1

CDR3nt: TGTGCCAGCAGCTTAGGGCCAGGGCCTGGAAACACCATATATTTT
CDR3aa: CASSLGPGPGNTIYF
abundance: NA
v_gene: TRBV7-2
j_gene: TRBJ1-3
d_gene: NA

CDR3nt: TGTGCCAGCAGCCCCGGACAGGGGACGTACGAGCAGTACTTC
CDR3aa: CASSPGQGTYEQYF
abundance: many
v_gene: TRBV18
j_gene: TRBJ2-7
d_gene: TRBD1

CDR3nt: TGTGCCAGCTCACCCTTGACAGGGGAGAGCTCTGGAAACACCATATATTTT
CDR3aa: CASSPLTGESSGNTIYF
abundance: many
v_gene: TRBV18
j_gene: TRBJ1-3
d_gene: TRBD1

CDR3nt: TGTGCCTGGAGTGTACTCGGCGGACCTAACTATGGCTACACCTTC
CDR3aa: CAWSVLGGPNYGYTF
abundance: many
v_gene: TRBV30
j_gene: TRBJ1-2
d_gene: NA

CDR3nt: TGTGCCAGCAGGCGTAACGAACGCGGCGGATCCAACACCGGGGAGCTGTTTTTT
CDR3aa: CASRRNERGGSNTGELFF
abundance: few
v_gene: TRBV5-8
j_gene: TRBJ2-2
d_gene: NA

CDR3nt: TGCGCCAGCAGCTCCCAGACCGGGACAGGGTCGTCGCCCCTCCACTTT
CDR3aa: CASSSQTGTGSSPLHF
abundance: many
v_gene: TRBV5-1
j_gene: TRBJ1-6
d_gene: TRBD1

CDR3nt: TGTGCCAGCAGCCAAATAGTCGACGGGGAGCTGTTTTTT
CDR3aa: CASSQIVDGELFF
abundance: few
v_gene: TRBV4-2
j_gene: TRBJ2-2
d_gene: NA

CDR3nt: TGTGCCAGCTCTCCAGGGGGTGGGGGGAACACTGAAGCTTTCTTT
CDR3aa: CASSPGGGGNTEAFF
abundance: NA
v_gene: TRBV18
j_gene: TRBJ1-1
d_gene: TRBD1

CDR3nt: TGTGCCAGCAGCTCCCCGTTTTCAGAAGCTTTCTTT
CDR3aa: CASSSPFSEAFF
abundance: many
v_gene: TRBV11-3
j_gene: TRBJ1-1
d_gene: NA

CDR3nt: TGTGCCAGCAGTTTTGGTGGGGGGGGTTCCTACAATGAGCAGTTCTTC
CDR3aa: CASSFGGGGSYNEQFF
abundance: NA
v_gene: TRBV27
j_gene: TRBJ2-1
d_gene: TRBD2

CDR3nt: TGTGCCAGCAGTTACTCCAACAATGAGCAGTTCTTC
CDR3aa: CASSYSNNEQFF
abundance: many
v_gene: TRBV6-2/TRBV6-3
j_gene: TRBJ2-1
d_gene: NA

CDR3nt: TGCAGTGCTAATAGGGACAGGGGCTACGAGCAGTACTTC
CDR3aa: CSANRDRGYEQYF
abundance: many
v_gene: TRBV20-1
j_gene: TRBJ2-7
d_gene: TRBD1

CDR3nt: TGTGCCAGCAGTTACGAGGGCGCAGATACGCAGTATTTT
CDR3aa: CASSYEGADTQYF
abundance: many
v_gene: TRBV28
j_gene: TRBJ2-3
d_gene: NA

CDR3nt: TGTGCCAGCATCACCCGGTCGGGACAGGGGTTATACGAGCAGTACTTC
CDR3aa: CASITRSGQGLYEQYF
abundance: many
v_gene: TRBV11-3
j_gene: TRBJ2-7
d_gene: TRBD1

CDR3nt: TGTGCCAGCTCACCACCGAGTGCAGCGGGACGGGGAGGCTACACCTTC
CDR3aa: CASSPPSAAGRGGYTF
abundance: many
v_gene: TRBV18
j_gene: TRBJ1-2
d_gene: NA

CDR3nt: TGTGCCAGCAGTGGAAGTAGGGGCAATCAGCCCCAGCATTTT
CDR3aa: CASSGSRGNQPQHF
abundance: many
v_gene: TRBV2
j_gene: TRBJ1-5
d_gene: NA

CDR3nt: TGCAGTGCTAGAGATTCGGCTAGCCGGTACGAGCAGTACTTC
CDR3aa: CSARDSASRYEQYF
abundance: many
v_gene: TRBV20-1
j_gene: TRBJ2-7
d_gene: NA

CDR3nt: TGTGCCAGCAGTTTGTATGCACAGTTCTACGAGCAGTACTTC
CDR3aa: CASSLYAQFYEQYF
abundance: NA
v_gene: TRBV12-3/TRBV12-4
j_gene: TRBJ2-7
d_gene: NA